This T cell receptor beta chain was obtained from a study of identical twins. The CDR3 length is 14 residues. With 4 bases removed from V and 5 bases from J, the gap between germline ends came to 13 bases. Germline CDR1 reads SGHRS; CDR2 reads YFSETQ. TCRdb used MiXCR to reprocess the 5' RACE reads, holding one entry per CDR3 protein. The sample records 1.5 million to 2 million distinct CDR3 sequences, around 33% being singletons. There were only healthy Caucasians among the donors. Points on this clonotype: Antigen specificity is unknown.

Broader study findings: Conclusions rested on cross-sectional statistics rather than following the same donors. Invariant MAIT and iNKT cells are populations that could partly confound zero-insertion analyses.

Input material: cord blood. This receptor was obtained from a newborn girl in good health. The rearrangement links TRBV5-1 to TRBJ2-1; tentative D call: TRBD1 (5 bases). Here the CDR3 reads CASSPQVVDNEQFF. In DNA, the CDR3 is TGCGCCAGCAGCCCACAGGTGGTTGACAATGAGCAGTTCTTC.